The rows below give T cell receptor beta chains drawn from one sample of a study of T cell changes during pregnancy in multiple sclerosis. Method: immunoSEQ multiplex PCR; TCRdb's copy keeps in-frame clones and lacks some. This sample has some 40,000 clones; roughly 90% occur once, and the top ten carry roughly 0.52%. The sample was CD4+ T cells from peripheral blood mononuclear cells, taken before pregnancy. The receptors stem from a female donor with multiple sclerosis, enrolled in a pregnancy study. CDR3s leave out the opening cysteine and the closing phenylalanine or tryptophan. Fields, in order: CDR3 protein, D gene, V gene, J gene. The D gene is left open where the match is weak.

CDR3aa: ASSPITVLAGAWDTQY
d_gene: TRBD2
v_gene: TRBV4-1
j_gene: TRBJ2-3

CDR3aa: ASSWDSLKETQY
d_gene: TRBD1
v_gene: TRBV6-1
j_gene: TRBJ2-5

CDR3aa: ASSLGTGTYEQY
d_gene: TRBD1
v_gene: TRBV7-2
j_gene: TRBJ2-7

CDR3aa: ASSRDRYNEQF
d_gene: TRBD1
v_gene: TRBV11-2
j_gene: TRBJ2-1

CDR3aa: ASSLYGEAF
d_gene: .
v_gene: TRBV28
j_gene: TRBJ1-1

CDR3aa: ASSTIRTGASGNTIY
d_gene: TRBD1
v_gene: TRBV18
j_gene: TRBJ1-3

CDR3aa: ASGWSPGTGGDGYT
d_gene: TRBD1
v_gene: TRBV4-3
j_gene: TRBJ1-2

CDR3aa: ASSLRSESTDTQY
d_gene: .
v_gene: TRBV13
j_gene: TRBJ2-3

CDR3aa: ASSQVRRQLEKLF
d_gene: .
v_gene: TRBV4-3
j_gene: TRBJ1-4

CDR3aa: SASGNQPQH
d_gene: .
v_gene: TRBV20-1
j_gene: TRBJ1-5

CDR3aa: ASSIYSPSHEQY
d_gene: .
v_gene: TRBV19
j_gene: TRBJ2-7

CDR3aa: ATGLFYSTDTQY
d_gene: .
v_gene: TRBV2
j_gene: TRBJ2-3

CDR3aa: ASRDRINPYEQY
d_gene: .
v_gene: TRBV2
j_gene: TRBJ2-7

CDR3aa: ASSLAGNYGYT
d_gene: .
v_gene: TRBV7-3
j_gene: TRBJ1-2

CDR3aa: ASSVDRVEAF
d_gene: TRBD1
v_gene: TRBV28
j_gene: TRBJ1-1

CDR3aa: ASSRTGVGTDTQY
d_gene: TRBD1
v_gene: TRBV7-3
j_gene: TRBJ2-3

CDR3aa: ASRRQGATGELF
d_gene: TRBD1
v_gene: TRBV6-1
j_gene: TRBJ2-2

CDR3aa: ASSLTGTANTGELF
d_gene: TRBD1
v_gene: TRBV18
j_gene: TRBJ2-2

CDR3aa: ASSHTSGGTDTQY
d_gene: TRBD2
v_gene: TRBV4-2
j_gene: TRBJ2-3

CDR3aa: SVEDGPGQGSPAF
d_gene: TRBD1
v_gene: TRBV29-1
j_gene: TRBJ1-1

CDR3aa: ASSLAIINEQF
d_gene: .
v_gene: TRBV7-2
j_gene: TRBJ2-1

CDR3aa: ASSQGGVTGELF
d_gene: .
v_gene: TRBV4-1
j_gene: TRBJ2-2

CDR3aa: ASSAGETQY
d_gene: .
v_gene: TRBV7-9
j_gene: TRBJ2-5

CDR3aa: ASSSDSAGEKLF
d_gene: .
v_gene: TRBV2
j_gene: TRBJ1-4

CDR3aa: ASSGYSLNTEAF
d_gene: .
v_gene: TRBV19
j_gene: TRBJ1-1

CDR3aa: ASSAYRGSTEAF
d_gene: TRBD1
v_gene: TRBV2
j_gene: TRBJ1-1

CDR3aa: ASSPRQGRETQY
d_gene: TRBD1
v_gene: TRBV7-2
j_gene: TRBJ2-5

CDR3aa: ASSLAPGPGEETQY
d_gene: .
v_gene: TRBV5-1
j_gene: TRBJ2-5

CDR3aa: ASSSMGGPYEQY
d_gene: .
v_gene: TRBV7-2
j_gene: TRBJ2-7

CDR3aa: ASSRGQDYNEQF
d_gene: TRBD1
v_gene: TRBV11-2
j_gene: TRBJ2-1

CDR3aa: ASSVKGGGPQETQY
d_gene: .
v_gene: TRBV4-2
j_gene: TRBJ2-5

CDR3aa: ASHYRHATNEKLF
d_gene: .
v_gene: TRBV30
j_gene: TRBJ1-4

CDR3aa: ASSLIGGYNEQF
d_gene: .
v_gene: TRBV7-2
j_gene: TRBJ2-1

CDR3aa: ASSLISGANVLT
d_gene: .
v_gene: TRBV5-1
j_gene: TRBJ2-6

CDR3aa: ASSQDPPGIAYEQY
d_gene: .
v_gene: TRBV4-3
j_gene: TRBJ2-7

CDR3aa: ASSRGSSYNEQF
d_gene: .
v_gene: TRBV6-6
j_gene: TRBJ2-1

CDR3aa: ASSRTGFHAGELF
d_gene: .
v_gene: TRBV7-2
j_gene: TRBJ2-2

CDR3aa: ASSSRDKQETQY
d_gene: .
v_gene: TRBV5-4
j_gene: TRBJ2-5

CDR3aa: ASSLAGLLYGNTIY
d_gene: .
v_gene: TRBV5-1
j_gene: TRBJ1-3

CDR3aa: ASSEQGTSYGYT
d_gene: .
v_gene: TRBV2
j_gene: TRBJ1-2

CDR3aa: AISERSGSAGNTIY
d_gene: .
v_gene: TRBV10-3
j_gene: TRBJ1-3

CDR3aa: ASSLRDRTYGYT
d_gene: TRBD1
v_gene: TRBV5-4
j_gene: TRBJ1-2

CDR3aa: ASSEFEFLKGGKETQY
d_gene: .
v_gene: TRBV2
j_gene: TRBJ2-5

CDR3aa: VTPRQGGQQETQY
d_gene: TRBD1
v_gene: TRBV2
j_gene: TRBJ2-5

CDR3aa: ASSYGPGSEEAF
d_gene: .
v_gene: TRBV6-5
j_gene: TRBJ1-1

CDR3aa: ASSPTAALGKLF
d_gene: .
v_gene: TRBV6-5
j_gene: TRBJ1-4

CDR3aa: ATSSQGQGSGYT
d_gene: TRBD1
v_gene: TRBV15
j_gene: TRBJ1-2

CDR3aa: AISESGGTTREQY
d_gene: TRBD2
v_gene: TRBV10-3
j_gene: TRBJ2-7

CDR3aa: ATSSGRGYGYT
d_gene: .
v_gene: TRBV15
j_gene: TRBJ1-2

CDR3aa: ASSVGASGYTDTQY
d_gene: TRBD2
v_gene: TRBV9
j_gene: TRBJ2-3

CDR3aa: ASRAWSTNEKLF
d_gene: .
v_gene: TRBV2
j_gene: TRBJ1-4

CDR3aa: ASSLEPSGGFYEQY
d_gene: TRBD2
v_gene: TRBV7-9
j_gene: TRBJ2-7

CDR3aa: ASSQDALAADTQY
d_gene: .
v_gene: TRBV4-2
j_gene: TRBJ2-3

CDR3aa: ASSPQGNYGYT
d_gene: TRBD1
v_gene: TRBV5-5
j_gene: TRBJ1-2